This T cell receptor (beta chain) came from a study of Ad26.COV2.S vaccination and SARS-CoV-2 variants. Background on the study: Donor joined the COV1001 Ad26.COV2.S trial arm. Intramuscularly, Ad26.COV2.S was given either once or twice, 56 days apart.

Treatment indicated: around 19 received Ad26.COV2.S at low or high dose, single or two shots; about 5 received placebo; per-sample allocation not given. Samples analyzed were those drawn on day 63 after the first vaccine or placebo injection. The vaccine antigen was prefusion-stabilized Wuhan SARS-CoV-2 spike. The table came from immunoSEQ multiplex PCR; TCRdb's copy has only in-frame clones and leaves some out. This table has more than 300,000 clones, about 88% appearing once. Germline V CDR1 and CDR2: LGHDT, YNNKEL (reference sequence). V was pared by 3 bases and J by 1 base, with 13 bases of the junction left unmatched. This CDR3 is 20 amino acids long. Study observations and caveats: Spike-specific TCR breadth was greater after Ad26.COV2.S than placebo.

Details on this clone: Its specificity is not known.

The sequencing here drew on peripheral blood, taken in a trial of Ad26.COV2.S vaccine versus placebo. The chain carries TRBV3-1 (or the pseudogene TRBV3-2) and TRBJ2-6; 9 bases fit TRBD2. This receptor was identified in a person aged 18-60 years who received the Ad26.COV2.S COVID-19 vaccine or a placebo. The CDR3 nucleotides are TGTGCCAGCAGCCACCTAGCGGGGTTAGGGAGACGGTCTGGGGCCAACGTCCTGACTTTC. It translates to CASSHLAGLGRRSGANVLTF.